This T cell receptor (beta chain) comes out of a study of vaccination effects on CD4 cells after COVID-19. The CDR3 loop spans 13 amino acids. Trimming took 6 bases from V and 6 from J, leaving 12 bases between them. Germline CDR1 and CDR2: KGHSH and LQKENI. Profiled with immunoSEQ multiplex PCR; TCRdb holds only in-frame clones, not every one. The sample has 35,000 to 40,000 clones, 82% seen once. About this clone: Its antigen is still unknown.

Within the ViraFEST assay, antigen-specific CD4+ T cells underwent expansion with viral peptide pools prior to sequencing. Scientists isolated CD4+ T cells after a roughly 9-day culture period ended. Participants were given two doses of BNT162b2 or mRNA-1273 vaccine. This TCR derives from a human donor who received a COVID-19 vaccine. Some clones in this sample may be carry-over from other donors' samples. The chain uses TRBV18 and TRBJ2-1; D is undetermined. The sample was CD4+ T cells from PBMCs cultured with HCoV-NL63 spike peptides, taken after COVID-19 vaccination. In DNA form, the CDR3 reads TGTGCCAGCTCTCCCATGTCCGGCAATGAGCAGTTCTTC. Protein: CASSPMSGNEQFF.